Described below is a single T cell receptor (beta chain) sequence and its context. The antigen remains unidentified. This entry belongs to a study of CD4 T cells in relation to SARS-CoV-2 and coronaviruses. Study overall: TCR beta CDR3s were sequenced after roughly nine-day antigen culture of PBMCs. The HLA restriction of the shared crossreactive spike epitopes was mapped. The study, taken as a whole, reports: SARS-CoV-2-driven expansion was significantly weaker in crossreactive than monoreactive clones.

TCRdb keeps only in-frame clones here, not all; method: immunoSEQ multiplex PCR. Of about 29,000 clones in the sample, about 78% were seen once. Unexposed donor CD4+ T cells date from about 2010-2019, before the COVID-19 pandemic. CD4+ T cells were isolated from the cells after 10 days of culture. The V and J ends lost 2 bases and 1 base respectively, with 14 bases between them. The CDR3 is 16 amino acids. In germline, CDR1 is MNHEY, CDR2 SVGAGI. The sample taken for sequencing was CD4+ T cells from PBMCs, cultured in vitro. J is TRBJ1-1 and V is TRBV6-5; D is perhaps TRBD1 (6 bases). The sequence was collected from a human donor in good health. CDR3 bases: TGTGCCAGCAGTTACCTAGGAGGGGGGCGGAACACTGAAGCTTTCTTT. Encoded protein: CASSYLGGGRNTEAFF.